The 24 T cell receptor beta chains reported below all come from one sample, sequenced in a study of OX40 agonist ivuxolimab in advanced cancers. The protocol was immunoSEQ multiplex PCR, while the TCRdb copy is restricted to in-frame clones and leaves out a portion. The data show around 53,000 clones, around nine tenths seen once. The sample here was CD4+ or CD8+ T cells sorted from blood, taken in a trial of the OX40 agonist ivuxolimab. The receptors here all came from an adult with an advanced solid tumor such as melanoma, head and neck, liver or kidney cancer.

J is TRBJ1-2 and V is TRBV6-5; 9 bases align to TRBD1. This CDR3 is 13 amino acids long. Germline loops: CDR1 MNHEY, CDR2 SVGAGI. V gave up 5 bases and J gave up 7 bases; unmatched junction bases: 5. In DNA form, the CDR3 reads TGTGCCAGCAGTACCTCGGACAGGGGTGGCTACACCTTC. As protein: CASSTSDRGGYTF.

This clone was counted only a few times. As DNA, the CDR3 is TGCGCCAGCAGCATAACCAAGGCCGGGGATGAGCAGTTCTTC. Protein: CASSITKAGDEQFF. The genes are TRBV5-1 and TRBJ2-1; a possible D gene is TRBD2 (5 bases). The germline CDR1 and CDR2 sequences are SGHRS and YFSETQ. Trimming left V 4 bases short and J 8 bases short, with 16 bases between. The CDR3 totals 14 residues.

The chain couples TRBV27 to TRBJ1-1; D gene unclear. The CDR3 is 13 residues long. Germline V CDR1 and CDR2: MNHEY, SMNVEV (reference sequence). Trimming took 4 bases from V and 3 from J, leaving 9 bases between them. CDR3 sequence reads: CASSSQRHTEAFF. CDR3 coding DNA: TGTGCCAGCAGTTCCCAGAGACACACTGAAGCTTTCTTT.

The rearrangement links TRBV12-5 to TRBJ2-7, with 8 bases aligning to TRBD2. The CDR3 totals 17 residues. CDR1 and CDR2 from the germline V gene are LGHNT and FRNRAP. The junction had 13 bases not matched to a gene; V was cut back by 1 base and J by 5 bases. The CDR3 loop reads CASGLASSAGGRHEQYF. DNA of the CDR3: TGTGCTAGTGGTTTGGCTTCCTCGGCGGGAGGCCGCCACGAGCAGTACTTC.

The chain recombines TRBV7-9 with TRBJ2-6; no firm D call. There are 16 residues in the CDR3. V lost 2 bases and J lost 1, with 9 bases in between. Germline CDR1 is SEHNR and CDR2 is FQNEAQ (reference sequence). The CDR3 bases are TGTGCCAGCAGCTTACTAGGAGTGTCTGGGGCCAACGTCCTGACTTTC. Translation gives CASSLLGVSGANVLTF.

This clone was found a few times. The chain's CDR3 is CASRGLGPGTLQETQYF. The CDR3 DNA reads as TGTGCCAGCAGGGGTTTGGGCCCCGGGACACTCCAAGAGACCCAGTACTTC. The chain combines TRBV5-6 with TRBJ2-5; tentative D call: TRBD1 (6 bases). The CDR3 has 17 amino acids. CDR1 is SGHDT, CDR2 YYEEEE, per germline. The V end lost 5 bases, the J end lost 1 base, and 21 bases lay between the germline ends.

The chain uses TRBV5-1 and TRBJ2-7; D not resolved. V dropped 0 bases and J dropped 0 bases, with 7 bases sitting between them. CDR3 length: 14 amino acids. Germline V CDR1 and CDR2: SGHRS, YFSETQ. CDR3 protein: CASSLAWDSYEQYF. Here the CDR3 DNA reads TGCGCCAGCAGCTTGGCCTGGGACTCCTACGAGCAGTACTTC.

Here the CDR3 DNA reads TGTGCCTGGAGTGTACTAGGAGAGACCCAGTACTTC. Translating it yields CAWSVLGETQYF. The V gene is TRBV30, the J gene TRBJ2-5; maybe TRBD2 (5 bases). CDR1 and CDR2 from the germline V gene are GTSNPN and SVGIG (reference sequence). Deletions cut 0 bases from V and 4 bases from J, with 6 bases between. This CDR3 is built from 12 residues.

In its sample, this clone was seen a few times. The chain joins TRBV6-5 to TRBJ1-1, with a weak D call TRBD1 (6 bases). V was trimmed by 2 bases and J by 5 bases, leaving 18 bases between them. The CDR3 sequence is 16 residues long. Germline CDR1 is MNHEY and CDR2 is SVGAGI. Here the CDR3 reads CASSYRWFGGLTEAFF. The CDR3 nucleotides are TGTGCCAGCAGTTACAGATGGTTCGGGGGGCTGACTGAAGCTTTCTTT.

CDR3 sequence: CASSRRGQETQYF. The CDR3 DNA reads as TGTGCCAGCAGCCGCAGGGGCCAAGAGACCCAGTACTTC. The chain combines TRBV5-4 with TRBJ2-5, with D maybe TRBD1 (6 bases). Trimming left V 4 bases short and J 1 base short, with 8 bases between. The CDR3 runs to 13 residues. Looked up from germline, CDR1 is SGHNT and CDR2 is YYREEE (reference sequence).

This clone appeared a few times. Here the CDR3 reads CASSIGQGATYEQYF. DNA for the CDR3: TGTGCCAGTAGTATTGGGCAGGGGGCGACCTACGAGCAGTACTTC. The rearrangement links TRBV19 to TRBJ2-7, with 8 positions matching TRBD1. The CDR3 totals 15 residues. With V trimmed by 3 bases and J by 2 bases, 6 bases remained unmatched. Germline CDR1 LNHDA, CDR2 SQIVND (reference sequence).

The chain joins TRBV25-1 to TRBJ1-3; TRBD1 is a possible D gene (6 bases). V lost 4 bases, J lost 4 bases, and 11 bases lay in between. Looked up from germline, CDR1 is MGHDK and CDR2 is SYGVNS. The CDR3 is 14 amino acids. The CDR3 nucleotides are TGTGCCAGCAGTGTTGGGGGGGGCGGAAACACCATATATTTT. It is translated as CASSVGGGGNTIYF.

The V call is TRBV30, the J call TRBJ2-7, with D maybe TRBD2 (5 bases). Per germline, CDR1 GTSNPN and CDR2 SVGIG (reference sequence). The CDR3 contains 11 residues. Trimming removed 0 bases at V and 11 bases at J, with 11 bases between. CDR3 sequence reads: CAWSVLGFEYF. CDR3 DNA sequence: TGTGCCTGGAGTGTACTAGGGTTTGAGTACTTC.

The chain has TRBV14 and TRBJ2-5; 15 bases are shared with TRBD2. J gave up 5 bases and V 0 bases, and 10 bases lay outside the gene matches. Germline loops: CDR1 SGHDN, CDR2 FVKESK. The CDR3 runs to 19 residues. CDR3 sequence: CASSQDEGLAGGPRETQYF. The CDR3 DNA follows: TGTGCCAGCAGCCAAGATGAAGGACTAGCGGGAGGGCCTAGGGAGACCCAGTACTTC.

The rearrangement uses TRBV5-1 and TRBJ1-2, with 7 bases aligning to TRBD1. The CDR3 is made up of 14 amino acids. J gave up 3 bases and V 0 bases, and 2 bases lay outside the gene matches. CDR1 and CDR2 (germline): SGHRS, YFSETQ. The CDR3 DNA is TGCGCCAGCAGCTTGGGGGACAGTTACTATGGCTACACCTTC. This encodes CASSLGDSYYGYTF. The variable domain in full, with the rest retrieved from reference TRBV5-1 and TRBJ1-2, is KAGVTQTPRYLIKTRGQQVTLSCSPISGHRSVSWYQQTPGQGLQFLFEYFSETQRNKGNFPGRFSGRQFSNSRSEMNVSTLELGDSALYLCASSLGDSYYGYTFGSGTRLTVV.

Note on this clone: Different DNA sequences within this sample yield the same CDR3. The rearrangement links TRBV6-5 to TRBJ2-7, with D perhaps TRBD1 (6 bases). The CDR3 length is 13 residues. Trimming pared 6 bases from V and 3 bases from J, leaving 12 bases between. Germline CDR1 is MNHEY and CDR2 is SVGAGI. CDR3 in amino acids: CASSRGQFYEQYF. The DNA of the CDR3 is TGTGCCAGCAGCCGTGGACAGTTCTACGAGCAGTACTTC.

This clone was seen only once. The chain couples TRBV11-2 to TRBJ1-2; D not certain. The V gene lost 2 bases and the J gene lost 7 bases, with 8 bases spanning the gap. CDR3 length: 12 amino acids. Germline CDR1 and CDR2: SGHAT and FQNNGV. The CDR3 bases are TGTGCCAGCAGCTTATCGGGGTTTGGCTACACCTTC. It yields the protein CASSLSGFGYTF.

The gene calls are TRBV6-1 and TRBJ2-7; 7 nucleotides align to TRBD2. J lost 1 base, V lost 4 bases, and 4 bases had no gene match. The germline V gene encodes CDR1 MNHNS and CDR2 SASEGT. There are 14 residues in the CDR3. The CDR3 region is CASSVNGGSYEQYF. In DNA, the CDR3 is TGTGCCAGCAGTGTAAACGGGGGGTCCTACGAGCAGTACTTC.

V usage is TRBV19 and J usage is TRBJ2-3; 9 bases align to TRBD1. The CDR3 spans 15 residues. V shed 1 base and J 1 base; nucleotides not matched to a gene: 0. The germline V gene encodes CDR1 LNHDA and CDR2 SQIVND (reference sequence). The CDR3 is CASSIGTGGTDTQYF. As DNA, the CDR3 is TGTGCCAGTAGTATAGGGACAGGGGGCACAGATACGCAGTATTTT.

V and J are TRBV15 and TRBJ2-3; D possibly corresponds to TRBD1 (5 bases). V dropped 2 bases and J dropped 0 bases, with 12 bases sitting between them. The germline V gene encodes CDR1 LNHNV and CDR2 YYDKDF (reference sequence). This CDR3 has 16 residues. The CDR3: CATSRRNRPSTDTQYF. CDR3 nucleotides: TGTGCCACCAGCAGAAGAAACAGGCCTAGCACAGATACGCAGTATTTT.

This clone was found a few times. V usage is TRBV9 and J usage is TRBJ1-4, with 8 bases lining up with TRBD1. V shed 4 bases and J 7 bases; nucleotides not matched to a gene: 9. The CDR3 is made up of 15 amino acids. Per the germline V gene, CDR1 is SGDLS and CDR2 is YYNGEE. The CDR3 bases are TGTGCCAGCAGCTATCGGACAGGGCAGGGTGAAAAACTGTTTTTT. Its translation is CASSYRTGQGEKLFF.

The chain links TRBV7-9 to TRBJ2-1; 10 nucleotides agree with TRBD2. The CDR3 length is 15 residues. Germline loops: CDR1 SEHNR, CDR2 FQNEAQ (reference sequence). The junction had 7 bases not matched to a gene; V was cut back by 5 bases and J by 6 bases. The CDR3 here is CASSPPGLASNEQFF. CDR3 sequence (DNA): TGTGCCAGCAGCCCCCCGGGACTAGCGAGCAATGAGCAGTTCTTC. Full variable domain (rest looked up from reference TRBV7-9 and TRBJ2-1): DTGVSQNPRHKITKRGQNVTFRCDPISEHNRLYWYRQTLGQGPEFLTYFQNEAQLEKSRLLSDRFSAERPKGSFSTLEIQRTEQGDSAMYLCASSPPGLASNEQFFGPGTRLTVL.

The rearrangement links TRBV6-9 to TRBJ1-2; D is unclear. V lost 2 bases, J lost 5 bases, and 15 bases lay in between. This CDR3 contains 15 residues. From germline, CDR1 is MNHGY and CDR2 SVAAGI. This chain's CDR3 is CASSYEKLGSYGYTF. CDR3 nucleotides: TGTGCCAGCAGTTATGAGAAGCTAGGTTCTTATGGCTACACCTTC.

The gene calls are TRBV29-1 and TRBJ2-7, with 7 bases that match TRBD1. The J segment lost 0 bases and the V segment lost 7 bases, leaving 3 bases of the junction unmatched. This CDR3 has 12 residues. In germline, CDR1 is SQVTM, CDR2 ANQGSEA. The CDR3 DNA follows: TGCAGCGGCTGGGACAGCTCCTACGAGCAGTACTTC. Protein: CSGWDSSYEQYF.